The T cell receptor (beta chain) under discussion was sequenced for a study of follicular helper T cells after annual influenza vaccination. Stated time point: 2015-2016 season, 7 days after influenza vaccination. Here immunoSEQ multiplex PCR was the method, and the copy in TCRdb shows in-frame clones only, minus some. Of roughly 9,800 clones in the sample, approximately 81% were seen once. The germline gives CDR1 SGHTA, CDR2 FQGNSA. CDR3 length equals 11 residues. V lost 6 bases to trimming and J lost 10 bases, with 12 bases between them. This specimen consisted of CXCR5+ CD38- circulating T follicular helper cells from blood, obtained 7 days after influenza vaccination. Subset described: circulating Tfh, non-naive CD4+CXCR5+PD-1+ (ICOS+CD38+ or ICOS-CD38-). The rearrangement joins TRBV7-2 to TRBJ1-1; possibly TRBD1 for D (6 bases). This receptor was identified in an adult who received the influenza vaccine. The CDR3 region is CASSIGGRAFF. In DNA form, the CDR3 reads TGTGCCAGCAGTATAGGGGGGAGAGCTTTCTTT.